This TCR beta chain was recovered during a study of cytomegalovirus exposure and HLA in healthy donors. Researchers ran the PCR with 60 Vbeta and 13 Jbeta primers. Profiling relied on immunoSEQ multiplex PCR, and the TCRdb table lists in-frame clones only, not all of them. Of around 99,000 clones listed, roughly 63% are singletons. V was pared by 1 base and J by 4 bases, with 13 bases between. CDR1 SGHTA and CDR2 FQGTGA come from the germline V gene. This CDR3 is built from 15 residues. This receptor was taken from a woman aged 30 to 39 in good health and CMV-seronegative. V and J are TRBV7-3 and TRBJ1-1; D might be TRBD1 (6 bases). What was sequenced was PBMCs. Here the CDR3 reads CASSLMAGAFTEAFF. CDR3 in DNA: TGTGCCAGCAGCTTAATGGCAGGGGCATTCACTGAAGCTTTCTTT.